This T cell receptor beta chain comes out of a study of shared T cell receptors in the human thymus. The CDR3 covers 14 residues. Trimming stripped 1 base from V and 6 bases from J, with 10 bases between. The germline V gene has CDR1 MGHRA and CDR2 YSYEKL. Sequenced by immunoSEQ multiplex PCR; TCRdb stores in-frame clones only, minus some. The sample shows 600,000 or so clones, 70% to 90% of them seen only once. This clone was detected only a few times. A further study also used this sample, focusing on human thymus T cells. That report notes: Each of the donors was a healthy Finnish infant who was undergoing open corrective cardiac surgery for congenital heart defects. Resections obtained during corrective heart surgery supplied the thymus tissue. Apparent skewing of V and J gene usage characterized both thymic and blood repertoires. Reports from related research described highly overlapping thymic repertoires among unrelated individuals.

Sample: thymocytes. The V call is TRBV4-1, the J call TRBJ1-5; possibly TRBD1 for D (6 bases). This clonotype was obtained from a boy under three years old with a congenital heart defect. The DNA for the CDR3 is TGCGCCAGCAGCCAAGTTATCAGGGGTCAGCCCCAGCATTTT. Translated, it gives CASSQVIRGQPQHF.